This passage covers 13 T cell receptor beta chains from one sample sequenced in a study of identical twins. One entry per CDR3 protein, called by TCRdb with MiXCR from the 5' RACE reads. The sample yields fewer than 500,000 distinct CDR3 sequences, roughly 24% seen once. These data were also reused for a study on T cells expressing NK-cell markers.

Sequences were obtained from CD4+ T cells sorted from blood. These receptors were collected from a woman under 30 in good health.

The V gene is TRBV7-3, the J gene TRBJ2-5; the D gene could be TRBD1 or TRBD2 (6 bases each). The CDR3 consists of 13 residues. CDR1 is SGHTA and CDR2 is FQGTGA in the germline V gene. V was trimmed by 5 bases and J by 8 bases, leaving 15 bases between them. The CDR3 bases are TGTGCCAGCAGCCAAGGGGGGCTAGGAACCCAGTACTTC. It is translated as CASSQGGLGTQYF. The variable domain in full, with the rest retrieved from reference TRBV7-3 and TRBJ2-5, is GAGVSQTPSNKVTEKGKYVELRCDPISGHTALYWYRQSLGQGPEFLIYFQGTGAADDSGLPNDRFFAVRPEGSVSTLKIQRTERGDSAVYLCASSQGGLGTQYFGPGTRLLVL.

The gene calls are TRBV20-1 and TRBJ2-3; no clear D. Trimming took off 3 bases at V and 8 bases at J, with 21 bases between the two ends. The CDR3 is 15 residues long. CDR1 and CDR2 (germline): DFQATT, SNEGSKA (reference sequence). In nucleotides, the CDR3 is TGCAGTGCTAGCGCTCCGAGGTTAGGCAGCCTTACGCAGTATTTT. This codes for CSASAPRLGSLTQYF.

This clonotype was seen a handful of times. V is TRBV12-3 or TRBV12-4 and J is TRBJ2-3, with D tentatively TRBD2 (6 bases). This CDR3 contains 14 residues. V lost 7 bases and J lost 6, with 17 bases in between. CDR3 amino acids: CASTLQVSGDTQYF. CDR3 bases: TGTGCCAGCACCCTACAAGTGAGCGGGGATACGCAGTATTTT.

The chain has TRBV15 and TRBJ1-1, with D hard to call. Germline CDR1 and CDR2: LNHNV and YYDKDF (reference sequence). This CDR3 contains 14 residues. The V end was cut by 1 base, the J end by 1 base, with 7 bases between. CDR3 loop: CATSRVAENTEAFF. CDR3 nucleotide sequence: TGTGCCACCAGCAGAGTTGCAGAGAACACTGAAGCTTTCTTT. Combining the CDR3 with reference TRBV15 and TRBJ1-1 gives the whole variable domain DAMVIQNPRYQVTQFGKPVTLSCSQTLNHNVMYWYQQKSSQAPKLLFHYYDKDFNNEADTPDNFQSRRPNTSFCFLDIRSPGLGDTAMYLCATSRVAENTEAFFGQGTRLTVV.

This CDR3 reads CAFSLIRTSGGDLQETQYF. The CDR3 nucleotides are TGTGCCTTCAGTTTGATCCGGACTAGCGGGGGGGACCTCCAAGAGACCCAGTACTTC. The chain has TRBV12-3 or TRBV12-4 and TRBJ2-5; TRBD2 matches at 15 bases. Germline trimming cut 11 bases from V and 1 base from J; bases unmatched to any gene: 17. The CDR3 is made up of 19 amino acids.

This clonotype was seen many times. The chain employs TRBV5-5 and TRBJ2-5; 10 positions match TRBD2. The CDR3 extends over 17 amino acids. Trimming at V came to 1 base and at J to 5 bases, leaving 11 bases not matched to a gene. The germline CDR1 and CDR2 sequences are SGHKS and YYEKEE (reference sequence). CDR3 nucleotides: TGTGCCAGCAGCTTGACTAGCGGGACATATTTAGGGGAGACCCAGTACTTC. Encoded protein: CASSLTSGTYLGETQYF. Based on the CDR3 plus reference TRBV5-5 and TRBJ2-5, the full variable domain is DAGVTQSPTHLIKTRGQQVTLRCSPISGHKSVSWYQQVLGQGPQFIFQYYEKEERGRGNFPDRFSARQFPNYSSELNVNALLLGDSALYLCASSLTSGTYLGETQYFGPGTRLLVL.

The chain links TRBV20-1 to TRBJ1-5, with 8 positions matching TRBD1. Germline loops: CDR1 DFQATT, CDR2 SNEGSKA (reference sequence). CDR3 size: 13 residues. After removal of 6 bases from V and 5 bases from J, the junction contained 6 bases not matched to a gene. The CDR3 DNA follows: TGCAGTGCAAGGACAGGGAAGGATCAGCCCCAGCATTTT. Translated: CSARTGKDQPQHF.

This clonotype has a handful of counts. The chain couples TRBV6-2 or TRBV6-3 to TRBJ2-3; 8 bases line up with TRBD2. Germline CDR1 is MNHEY and CDR2 is SVGEGT. This CDR3 comprises 17 residues. The V gene end was trimmed by 5 bases and the J gene end by 2 bases; junction bases not matched to a gene: 12. The CDR3 nucleotides are TGTGCCAGCAGTCCACGGGAGACTAGCGAGTACACAGATACGCAGTATTTT. It translates to CASSPRETSEYTDTQYF.

This chain joins TRBV20-1 and TRBJ1-5; 7 nucleotides match TRBD1. Germline CDR1 and CDR2: DFQATT and SNEGSKA (reference sequence). Trimming cost V 5 bases and J 1 base; bases outside gene matches: 8. The length of the CDR3 is 15 residues. CDR3 amino acids: CSALPQGGSNQPQHF. The CDR3 DNA is TGCAGTGCTTTGCCGCAGGGGGGGAGCAATCAGCCCCAGCATTTT.

This clonotype was counted between two and nine times. The chain combines TRBV20-1 with TRBJ2-7; 9 nucleotides match TRBD2. Germline assignment: CDR1 DFQATT and CDR2 SNEGSKA (reference sequence). The V and J ends lost 1 base and 7 bases, in that order; junction bases with no gene match: 23. There are 19 residues in the CDR3. CDR3 protein: CSARVSSSGSPTRWGEQYF. As DNA, the CDR3 is TGCAGTGCTAGAGTATCGAGTAGCGGGAGTCCAACCCGGTGGGGAGAGCAGTACTTC.

The chain couples TRBV5-1 to TRBJ1-2; 9 nucleotides agree with TRBD1. The CDR3 spans 16 residues. The V and J ends lost 4 bases and 5 bases, in that order; junction bases with no gene match: 12. Per the germline V gene, CDR1 is SGHRS and CDR2 is YFSETQ. CDR3 region: CASSRDGDREGYGYTF. The CDR3, as DNA: TGCGCCAGCAGCCGAGACGGGGACAGGGAGGGTTATGGCTACACCTTC.

The V call is TRBV7-2, the J call TRBJ2-2, with 7 bases lining up with TRBD1. The V gene's germline CDR1 is SGHTA and CDR2 FQGNSA. The CDR3 has 13 residues. V lost 7 bases and J lost 5; bases outside the gene matches: 4. In DNA, the CDR3 is TGTGCCAGCAACCTACAGGGGACCGGGGAGCTGTTTTTT. It specifies CASNLQGTGELFF.

V usage is TRBV7-3 and J usage is TRBJ2-5; D ambiguous. The CDR3 extends over 13 amino acids. Germline values: CDR1 SGHTA, CDR2 FQGTGA. Trimming pared 5 bases from V and 5 bases from J, leaving 12 bases between. CDR3 sequence reads: CASSASPWETQYF. DNA of the CDR3: TGTGCCAGCAGCGCAAGCCCTTGGGAGACCCAGTACTTC.